This T cell receptor (beta chain) was captured by sequencing in a study of blood T cell repertoires in COVID-19. In the study overall: Samples taken during acute and convalescent COVID-19 were collected in the United States, Italy and Spain.

Seattle patients were enrolled while actively infected and followed longitudinally. The CDR3 is 11 amino acids. CDR1 and CDR2 from the germline V gene are MGHRA and YSYEKL. With 5 bases removed from V and 8 bases from J, the gap between germline ends came to 9 bases. Per the original methods: Nucleated cell counts were estimated from reference gene primer amplification. The assay was immunoSEQ multiplex PCR, and TCRdb's table has in-frame clones only and misses some. D and trimming were read from the DNA, whereas the V and J calls and clone size are those reported in that table. This table holds 250,000 to 400,000 clones, about 90% found once.

This clonotype was obtained from a woman aged 25 to 45 with COVID-19, enrolled during active disease. The V gene is TRBV4-1, the J gene TRBJ1-2; tentative D call: TRBD1 (5 bases). The sample consisted of peripheral blood. CDR3 sequence reads: CASSSTEGYTF. CDR3 coding DNA: TGCGCCAGCAGCTCGACAGAAGGCTACACCTTC.